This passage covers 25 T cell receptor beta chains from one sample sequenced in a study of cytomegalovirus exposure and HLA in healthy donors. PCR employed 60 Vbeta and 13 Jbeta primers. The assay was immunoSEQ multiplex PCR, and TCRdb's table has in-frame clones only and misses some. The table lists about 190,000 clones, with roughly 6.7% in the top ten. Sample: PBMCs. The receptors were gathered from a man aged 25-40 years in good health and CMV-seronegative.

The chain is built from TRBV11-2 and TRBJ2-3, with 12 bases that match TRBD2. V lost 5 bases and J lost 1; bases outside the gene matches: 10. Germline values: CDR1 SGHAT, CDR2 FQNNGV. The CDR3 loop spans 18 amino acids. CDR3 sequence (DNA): TGTGCCAGCAGCCGCCGGACTAGCGGGATGGCTGGCACAGATACGCAGTATTTT. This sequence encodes CASSRRTSGMAGTDTQYF.

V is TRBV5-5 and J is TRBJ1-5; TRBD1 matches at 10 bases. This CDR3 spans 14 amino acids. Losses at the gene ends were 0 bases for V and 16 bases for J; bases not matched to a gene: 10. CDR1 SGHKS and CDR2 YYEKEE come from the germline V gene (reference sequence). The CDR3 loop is CASSLVGGDRGKHF. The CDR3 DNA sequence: TGTGCCAGCAGCTTGGTCGGTGGGGACAGGGGCAAACATTTT.

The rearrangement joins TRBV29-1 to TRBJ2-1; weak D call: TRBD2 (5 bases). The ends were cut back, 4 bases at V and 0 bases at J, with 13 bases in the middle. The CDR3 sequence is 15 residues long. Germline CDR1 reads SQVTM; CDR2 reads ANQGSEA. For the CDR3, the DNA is TGCAGCGTTGGAGGGCAGGTGAGCTCCTACAATGAGCAGTTCTTC. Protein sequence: CSVGGQVSSYNEQFF.

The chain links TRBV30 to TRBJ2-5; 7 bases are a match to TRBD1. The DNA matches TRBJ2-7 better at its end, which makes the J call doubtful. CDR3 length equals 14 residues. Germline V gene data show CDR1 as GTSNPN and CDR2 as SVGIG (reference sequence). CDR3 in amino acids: CAWSDWGTGAEQYF. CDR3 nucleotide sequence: TGTGCCTGGAGCGACTGGGGTACAGGGGCCGAGCAGTACTTC.

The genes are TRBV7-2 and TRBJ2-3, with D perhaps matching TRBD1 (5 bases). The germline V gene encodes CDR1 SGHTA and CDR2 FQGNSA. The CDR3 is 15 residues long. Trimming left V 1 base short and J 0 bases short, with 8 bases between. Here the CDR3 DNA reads TGTGCCAGCAGCTTAGTCGACAGCAGCACAGATACGCAGTATTTT. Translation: CASSLVDSSTDTQYF.

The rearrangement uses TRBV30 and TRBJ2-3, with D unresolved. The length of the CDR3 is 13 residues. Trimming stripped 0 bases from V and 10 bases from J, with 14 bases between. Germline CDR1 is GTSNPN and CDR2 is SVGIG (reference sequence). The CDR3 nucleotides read TGTGCCTGGAGTGTACTACACCGAGGATCGCAGTATTTT. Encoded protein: CAWSVLHRGSQYF.

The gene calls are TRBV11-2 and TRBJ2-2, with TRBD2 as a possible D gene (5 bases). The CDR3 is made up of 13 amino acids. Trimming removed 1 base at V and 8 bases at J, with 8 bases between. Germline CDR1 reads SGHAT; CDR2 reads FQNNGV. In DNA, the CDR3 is TGTGCCAGCAGCTTAGGGCGAGGGGGGGAGCTGTTTTTT. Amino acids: CASSLGRGGELFF.

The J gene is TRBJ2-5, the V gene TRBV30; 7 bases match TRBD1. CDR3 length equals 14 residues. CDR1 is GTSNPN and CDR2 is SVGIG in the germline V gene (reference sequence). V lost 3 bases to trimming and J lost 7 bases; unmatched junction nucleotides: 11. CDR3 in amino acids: CAWSRDRGWGTQYF. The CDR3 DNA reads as TGTGCCTGGAGCCGGGACAGAGGGTGGGGGACCCAGTACTTC.

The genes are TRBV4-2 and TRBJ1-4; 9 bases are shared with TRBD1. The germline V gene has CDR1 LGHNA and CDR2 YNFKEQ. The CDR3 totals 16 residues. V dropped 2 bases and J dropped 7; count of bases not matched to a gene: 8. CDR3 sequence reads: CASSQPMGQGIEKLFF. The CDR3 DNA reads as TGTGCCAGCAGCCAACCTATGGGACAGGGAATTGAAAAACTGTTTTTT.

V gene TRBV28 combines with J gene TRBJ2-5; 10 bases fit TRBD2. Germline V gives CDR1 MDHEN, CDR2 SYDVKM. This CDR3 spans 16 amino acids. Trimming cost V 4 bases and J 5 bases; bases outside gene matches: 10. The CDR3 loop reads CASSYPQREGGETQYF. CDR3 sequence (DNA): TGTGCCAGCAGTTACCCCCAGCGGGAGGGCGGGGAGACCCAGTACTTC. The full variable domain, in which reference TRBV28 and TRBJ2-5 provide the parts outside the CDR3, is DVKVTQSSRYLVKRTGEKVFLECVQDMDHENMFWYRQDPGLGLRLIYFSYDVKMKEKGDIPEGYSVSREKKERFSLILESASTNQTSMYLCASSYPQREGGETQYFGPGTRLLVL.

This CDR3 reads CASSQISGGEYNEQFF. DNA for the CDR3: TGTGCCAGCAGCCAAATTAGCGGGGGGGAGTACAATGAGCAGTTCTTC. The J gene is TRBJ2-1, the V gene TRBV4-2, with 11 bases aligning to TRBD2. J lost 4 bases, V lost 2 bases, and 4 bases had no gene match. This CDR3 has 16 residues. Germline V gives CDR1 LGHNA, CDR2 YNFKEQ.

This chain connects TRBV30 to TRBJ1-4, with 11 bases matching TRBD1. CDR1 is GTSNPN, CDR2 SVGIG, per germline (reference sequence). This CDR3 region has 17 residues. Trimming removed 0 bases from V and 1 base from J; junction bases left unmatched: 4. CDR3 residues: CAWSVGQGAGTNEKLFF. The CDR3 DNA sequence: TGTGCCTGGAGTGTAGGACAGGGGGCGGGAACTAATGAAAAACTGTTTTTT. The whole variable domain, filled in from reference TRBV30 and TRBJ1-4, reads SQTIHQWPATLVQPVGSPLSLECTVEGTSNPNLYWYRQAAGRGLQLLFYSVGIGQISSEVPQNLSASRPQDRQFILSSKKLLLSDSGFYLCAWSVGQGAGTNEKLFFGSGTQLSVL.

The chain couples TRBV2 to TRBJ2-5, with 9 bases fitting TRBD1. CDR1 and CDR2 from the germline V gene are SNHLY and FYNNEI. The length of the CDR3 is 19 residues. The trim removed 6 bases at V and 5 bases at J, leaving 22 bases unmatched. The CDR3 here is CASRFQDRGFALLLETQYF. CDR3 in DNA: TGTGCCAGCAGGTTCCAGGACAGGGGCTTTGCTCTTTTGTTGGAGACCCAGTACTTC. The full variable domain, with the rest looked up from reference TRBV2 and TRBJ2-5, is EPEVTQTPSHQVTQMGQEVILRCVPISNHLYFYWYRQILGQKVEFLVSFYNNEISEKSEIFDDQFSVERPDGSNFTLKIRSTKLEDSAMYFCASRFQDRGFALLLETQYFGPGTRLLVL.

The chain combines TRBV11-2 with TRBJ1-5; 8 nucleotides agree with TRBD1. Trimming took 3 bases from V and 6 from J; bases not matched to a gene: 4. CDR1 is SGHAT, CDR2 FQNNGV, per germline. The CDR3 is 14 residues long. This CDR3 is CASSFRGRRQPQHF. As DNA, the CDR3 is TGTGCCAGCAGCTTCAGGGGGCGCCGTCAGCCCCAGCATTTT.

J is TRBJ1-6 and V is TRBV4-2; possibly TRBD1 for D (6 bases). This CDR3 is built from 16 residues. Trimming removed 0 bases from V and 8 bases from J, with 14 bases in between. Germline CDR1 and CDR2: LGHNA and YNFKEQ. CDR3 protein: CASSQEGQGIDSPLHF. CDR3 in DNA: TGTGCCAGCAGCCAAGAGGGTCAGGGGATAGATTCACCCCTCCACTTT.

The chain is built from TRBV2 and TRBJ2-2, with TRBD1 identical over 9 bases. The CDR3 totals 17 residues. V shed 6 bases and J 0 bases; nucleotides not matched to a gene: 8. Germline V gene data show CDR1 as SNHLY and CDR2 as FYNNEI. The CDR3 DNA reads TGTGCCAGCAGAGCCGACAGGGGGATAGCGAACACCGGGGAGCTGTTTTTT. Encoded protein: CASRADRGIANTGELFF.

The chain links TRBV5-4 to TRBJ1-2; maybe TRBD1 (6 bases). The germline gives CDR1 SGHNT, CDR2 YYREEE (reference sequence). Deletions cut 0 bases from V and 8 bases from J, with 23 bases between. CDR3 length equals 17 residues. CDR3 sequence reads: CASSLDSSVRGASGYTF. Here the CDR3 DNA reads TGTGCCAGCAGCTTGGACTCATCCGTGCGGGGGGCGTCAGGCTACACCTTC. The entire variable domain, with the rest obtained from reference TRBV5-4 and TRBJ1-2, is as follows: ETGVTQSPTHLIKTRGQQVTLRCSSQSGHNTVSWYQQALGQGPQFIFQYYREEENGRGNFPPRFSGLQFPNYSSELNVNALELDDSALYLCASSLDSSVRGASGYTFGSGTRLTVV.

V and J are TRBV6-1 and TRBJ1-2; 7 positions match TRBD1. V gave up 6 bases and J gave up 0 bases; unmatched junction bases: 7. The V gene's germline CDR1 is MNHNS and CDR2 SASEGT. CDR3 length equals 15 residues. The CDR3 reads CASSDRQGSNYGYTF. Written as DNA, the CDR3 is TGTGCCAGCAGCGACCGACAGGGATCTAACTATGGCTACACCTTC.

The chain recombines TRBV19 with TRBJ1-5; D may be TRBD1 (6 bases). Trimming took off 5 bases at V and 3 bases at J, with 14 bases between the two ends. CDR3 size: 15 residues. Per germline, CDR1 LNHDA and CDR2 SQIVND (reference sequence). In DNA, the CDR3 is TGTGCCAGTAGTTTAACGACAGGCAACAATCAGCCCCAGCATTTT. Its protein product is CASSLTTGNNQPQHF. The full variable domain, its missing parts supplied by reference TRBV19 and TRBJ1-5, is DGGITQSPKYLFRKEGQNVTLSCEQNLNHDAMYWYRQDPGQGLRLIYYSQIVNDFQKGDIAEGYSVSREKKESFPLTVTSAQKNPTAFYLCASSLTTGNNQPQHFGDGTRLSIL.

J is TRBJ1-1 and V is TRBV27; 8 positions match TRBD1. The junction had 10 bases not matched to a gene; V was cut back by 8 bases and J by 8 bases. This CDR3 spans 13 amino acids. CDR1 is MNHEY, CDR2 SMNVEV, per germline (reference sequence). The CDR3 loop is CASGPGGRLEAFF. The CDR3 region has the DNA TGTGCCAGCGGCCCAGGGGGCCGGCTAGAAGCTTTCTTT.

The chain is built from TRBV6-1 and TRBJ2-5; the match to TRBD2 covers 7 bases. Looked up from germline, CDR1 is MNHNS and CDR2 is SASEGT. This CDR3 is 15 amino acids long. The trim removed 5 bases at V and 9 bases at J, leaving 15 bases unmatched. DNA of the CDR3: TGTGCCAGCAGTTTTGGCACGGGGGGTCGAGGGGCCCAGTACTTC. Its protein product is CASSFGTGGRGAQYF.

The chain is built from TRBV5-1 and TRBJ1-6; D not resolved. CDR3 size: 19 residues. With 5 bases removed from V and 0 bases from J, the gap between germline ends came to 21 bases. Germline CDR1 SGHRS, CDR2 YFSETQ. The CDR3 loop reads CASSSGRQSRSSYNSPLHF. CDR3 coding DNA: TGCGCCAGCAGTTCCGGTCGGCAGAGTAGGAGCTCCTATAATTCACCCCTCCACTTT.

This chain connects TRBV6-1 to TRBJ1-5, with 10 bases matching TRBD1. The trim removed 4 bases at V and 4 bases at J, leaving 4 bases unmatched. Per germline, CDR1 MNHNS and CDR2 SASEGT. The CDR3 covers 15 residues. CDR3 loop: CASSVGQGGNQPQHF. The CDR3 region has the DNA TGTGCCAGCAGTGTAGGACAGGGGGGGAATCAGCCCCAGCATTTT.

This chain's CDR3 is CASSFGQGDYGYTF. CDR3 sequence (DNA): TGTGCCAGCAGCTTCGGCCAGGGGGACTATGGCTACACCTTC. The V gene is TRBV5-4, the J gene TRBJ1-2; 7 bases agree with TRBD1. CDR3 length equals 14 residues. The V gene end was trimmed by 2 bases and the J gene end by 3 bases; junction bases not matched to a gene: 4. Germline V CDR1 and CDR2: SGHNT, YYREEE (reference sequence). The full variable domain, rest sourced from reference TRBV5-4 and TRBJ1-2, is ETGVTQSPTHLIKTRGQQVTLRCSSQSGHNTVSWYQQALGQGPQFIFQYYREEENGRGNFPPRFSGLQFPNYSSELNVNALELDDSALYLCASSFGQGDYGYTFGSGTRLTVV.

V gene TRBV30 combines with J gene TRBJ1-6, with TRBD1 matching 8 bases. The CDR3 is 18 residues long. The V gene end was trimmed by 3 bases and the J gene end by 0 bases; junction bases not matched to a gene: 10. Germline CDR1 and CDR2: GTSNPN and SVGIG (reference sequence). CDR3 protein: CAWSPGTGLRSYNSPLHF. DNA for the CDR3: TGTGCCTGGAGCCCTGGGACAGGTCTACGCTCCTATAATTCACCCCTCCACTTT. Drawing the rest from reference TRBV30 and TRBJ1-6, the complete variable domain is SQTIHQWPATLVQPVGSPLSLECTVEGTSNPNLYWYRQAAGRGLQLLFYSVGIGQISSEVPQNLSASRPQDRQFILSSKKLLLSDSGFYLCAWSPGTGLRSYNSPLHFGNGTRLTVT.